This T cell receptor beta chain comes out of a study of cytomegalovirus exposure and HLA in healthy donors. On the study more broadly: Early release data held about 85 million unique TCRs from HLA-typed donors. Study-wide results and limits: Previously analyzed data showed that most TCR beta V segments were productive at a frequency of about 87% or about 30%.

Germline values: CDR1 ENHRY, CDR2 SYGVKD. The CDR3 runs 15 residues. Trimming took 0 bases from V and 4 from J, leaving 12 bases between them. As to this clone: What it recognizes is unknown.

PCR was performed using 60 Vbeta and 13 Jbeta primers. This table comes from immunoSEQ multiplex PCR, and its TCRdb copy is limited to in-frame clones, with some not included. The sample consists of over 150,000 clones, approximately 80% of them appearing once. The chain carries TRBV10-3 and TRBJ1-1; no firm D call. The sequencing sample was made of PBMCs. This receptor was taken from a girl aged 2-10 years in good health and CMV-seropositive. The CDR3 nucleotides are TGTGCCATCAGTGAGTCGAATCGGGTCTCCACTGAAGCTTTCTTT. It specifies CAISESNRVSTEAFF.